The 10 T cell receptor beta chains below all came from one sample that was sequenced in a study of shared T cell receptors in the human thymus. Some clones are missing from TCRdb's copy, which holds only in-frame ones; the method was immunoSEQ multiplex PCR. Among 720,000 or so clones listed, approximately 83% were seen once. These data are also associated with another study on human thymus T cells.

Material for sequencing was thymocytes. These TCRs come from a girl less than two years old with a congenital heart defect.

The chain employs TRBV5-1 and TRBJ2-2; 10 bases align to TRBD1. The germline V gene has CDR1 SGHRS and CDR2 YFSETQ. The ends lost 4 bases at V and 6 bases at J; junction bases unmatched: 6. The CDR3 covers 15 residues. The CDR3 DNA reads TGCGCCAGCAGCCAAGACAGGGGGCGCCCCGGGGAGCTGTTTTTT. It specifies CASSQDRGRPGELFF.

The J gene is TRBJ1-2, the V gene TRBV27; 7 bases are shared with TRBD1. The germline gives CDR1 MNHEY, CDR2 SMNVEV (reference sequence). V dropped 5 bases and J dropped 7; count of bases not matched to a gene: 13. The CDR3 is made up of 15 amino acids. For the CDR3, the DNA is TGTGCCAGCAGTCGTCGACCTCGACAGGGTTGTGGCTACACCTTC. Amino acids: CASSRRPRQGCGYTF.

V is TRBV6-5 and J is TRBJ1-1; the D is unclear. There are 14 residues in the CDR3. V was pared by 7 bases and J by 1 base, with 13 bases between. CDR1 is MNHEY and CDR2 is SVGAGI in the germline V gene. CDR3 sequence: CASNRDSENTEAFF. CDR3 bases: TGTGCCAGCAATCGAGACTCGGAGAACACTGAAGCTTTCTTT.

V usage is TRBV6-1 and J usage is TRBJ1-1; 7 bases agree with TRBD1. The CDR3 contains 13 residues. CDR1 is MNHNS, CDR2 SASEGT, per germline. V lost 7 bases, J lost 11 bases, and 13 bases stayed unmatched. The DNA of the CDR3 is TGTGCCAGCAAGGGGGCGCGCCCGCCAGGGGCTTTCTTT. Translation gives CASKGARPPGAFF.

Of note for this clone: Other DNA sequences in this sample translate to the same CDR3. The chain has TRBV6-6 and TRBJ1-5; 7 nucleotides line up with TRBD1. The germline V gene encodes CDR1 MNHNY and CDR2 SVGAGI (reference sequence). The CDR3 totals 13 residues. V gave up 9 bases and J gave up 4 bases; unmatched junction bases: 6. Here the CDR3 DNA reads TGTGCCAGTAGGGGGACAGATAATCAGCCCCAGCATTTT. This translates into CASRGTDNQPQHF.

This clone was counted a few times. CDR3 sequence: CASSVRLNTIYF. The CDR3 region has the DNA TGTGCCAGCAGTGTGAGGTTAAACACCATATATTTT. The chain combines TRBV2 with TRBJ1-3; no clear D. Germline CDR1 SNHLY, CDR2 FYNNEI. Trimming took off 4 bases at V and 6 bases at J, with 7 bases between the two ends. CDR3 size: 12 residues.

The chain is built from TRBV4-1 and TRBJ1-6; a weak D match, TRBD1 (5 bases). Deletions cut 0 bases from V and 6 bases from J, with 15 bases between. CDR3 length equals 17 residues. The germline gives CDR1 MGHRA, CDR2 YSYEKL. The CDR3 DNA reads as TGCGCCAGCAGCCAAGATCCCAGGGTGTCCCTTAATTCACCCCTCCACTTT. Its translation: CASSQDPRVSLNSPLHF.

The chain employs TRBV5-6 and TRBJ1-1, with D possibly matching TRBD1 (6 bases). Trimming shortened V by 0 bases and J by 4 bases, and 10 bases separated the two germline ends. Looked up from germline, CDR1 is SGHDT and CDR2 is YYEEEE. The CDR3 is 14 residues long. CDR3 residues: CASSLDRAITEAFF. The CDR3 DNA sequence: TGTGCCAGCAGCTTGGACAGGGCGATCACTGAAGCTTTCTTT.

The chain couples TRBV18 to TRBJ2-7, with a tentative D call TRBD2 (6 bases). The CDR3 runs to 15 residues. Per the germline V gene, CDR1 is KGHSH and CDR2 is LQKENI. The ends were cut back, 3 bases at V and 3 bases at J, with 15 bases in the middle. This CDR3 is CASSPAGPKIYEQYF. In DNA, the CDR3 is TGTGCCAGCTCACCCGCGGGACCAAAGATCTACGAGCAGTACTTC.

The V and J genes are TRBV11-3 and TRBJ1-6; tentative D call: TRBD1 (5 bases). Germline CDR1 is SGHNT and CDR2 is YENEEA. The CDR3 consists of 16 residues. V was trimmed by 4 bases and J by 5 bases, leaving 15 bases between them. CDR3 nucleotides: TGTGCCAGCAGCTGCCCAGGGCCCGGCAATAATTCACCCCTCCACTTT. This codes for CASSCPGPGNNSPLHF.